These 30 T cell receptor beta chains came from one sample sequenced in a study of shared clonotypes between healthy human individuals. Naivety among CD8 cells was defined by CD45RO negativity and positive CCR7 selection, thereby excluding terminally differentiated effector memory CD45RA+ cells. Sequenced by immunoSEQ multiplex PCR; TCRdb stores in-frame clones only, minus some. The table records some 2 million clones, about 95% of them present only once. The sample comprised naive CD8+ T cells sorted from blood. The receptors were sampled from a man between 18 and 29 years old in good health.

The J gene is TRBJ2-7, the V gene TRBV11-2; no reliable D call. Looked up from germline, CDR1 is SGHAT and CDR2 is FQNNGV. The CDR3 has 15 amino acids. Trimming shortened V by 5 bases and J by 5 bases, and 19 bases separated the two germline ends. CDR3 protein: CASSESFFTLDEQYF. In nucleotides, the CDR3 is TGTGCCAGCAGCGAGAGTTTTTTCACCCTTGACGAGCAGTACTTC.

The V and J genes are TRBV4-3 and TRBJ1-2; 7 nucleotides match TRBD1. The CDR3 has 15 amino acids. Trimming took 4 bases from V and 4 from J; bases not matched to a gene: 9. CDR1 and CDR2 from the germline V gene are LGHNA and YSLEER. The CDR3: CASSRIPGDSYGYTF. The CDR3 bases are TGCGCCAGCAGCCGCATTCCCGGGGACAGCTATGGCTACACCTTC.

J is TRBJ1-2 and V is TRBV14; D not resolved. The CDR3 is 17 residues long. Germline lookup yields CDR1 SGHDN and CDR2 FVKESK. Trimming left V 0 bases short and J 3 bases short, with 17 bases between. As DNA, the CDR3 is TGTGCCAGCAGCCAAGATGCTCTTTCGGTGGGTTACTATGGCTACACCTTC. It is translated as CASSQDALSVGYYGYTF.

The CDR3 sequence: CASSLGVTRPQETQYF. CDR3 DNA sequence: TGTGCCAGCAGCTTAGGAGTGACTCGACCTCAAGAGACCCAGTACTTC. The chain has TRBV11-2 and TRBJ2-5; D gene ambiguous. Between the trimmed V and J ends, which lost 1 base and 2 bases, there was a span of 14 bases. This CDR3 is built from 16 residues. Germline CDR1 reads SGHAT; CDR2 reads FQNNGV.

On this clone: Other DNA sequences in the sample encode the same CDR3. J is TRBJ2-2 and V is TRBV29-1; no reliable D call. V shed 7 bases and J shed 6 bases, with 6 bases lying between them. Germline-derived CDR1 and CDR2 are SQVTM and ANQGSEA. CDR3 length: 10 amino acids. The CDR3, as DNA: TGCAGCGCCCTCGCCGGGGAGCTGTTTTTT. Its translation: CSALAGELFF.

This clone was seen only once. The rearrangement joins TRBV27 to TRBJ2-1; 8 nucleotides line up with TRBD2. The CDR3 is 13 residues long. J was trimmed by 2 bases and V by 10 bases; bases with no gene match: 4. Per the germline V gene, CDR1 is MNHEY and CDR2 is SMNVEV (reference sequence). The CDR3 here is CATAGGPYNEQFF. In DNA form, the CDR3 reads TGTGCCACCGCGGGGGGTCCCTACAATGAGCAGTTCTTC.

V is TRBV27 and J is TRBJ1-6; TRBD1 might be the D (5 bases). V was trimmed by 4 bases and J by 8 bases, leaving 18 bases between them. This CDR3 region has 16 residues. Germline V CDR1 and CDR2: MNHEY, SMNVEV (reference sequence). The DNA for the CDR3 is TGTGCCAGCAGTTCGGGGCCTCTTTTGAGTGATTCACCCCTCCACTTT. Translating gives CASSSGPLLSDSPLHF.

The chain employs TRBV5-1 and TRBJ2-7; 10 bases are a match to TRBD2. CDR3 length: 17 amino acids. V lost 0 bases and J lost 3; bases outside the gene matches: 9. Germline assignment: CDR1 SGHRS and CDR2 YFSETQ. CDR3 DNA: TGCGCCAGCAGCTTGGTCCCCCAACTAGCGGGGAGCTACGAGCAGTACTTC. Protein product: CASSLVPQLAGSYEQYF.

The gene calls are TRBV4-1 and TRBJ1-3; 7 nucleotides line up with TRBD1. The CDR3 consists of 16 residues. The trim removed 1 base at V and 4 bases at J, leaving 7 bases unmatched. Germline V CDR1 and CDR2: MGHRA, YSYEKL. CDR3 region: CASSQGPTGAGNTIYF. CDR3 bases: TGCGCCAGCAGCCAAGGACCCACAGGGGCAGGAAACACCATATATTTT.

The CDR3 DNA reads as TGTGCCAGCAGCCGTCCCGGGACTAGCGGGGCCCTCAATGAGCAGTTCTTC. Amino acid sequence: CASSRPGTSGALNEQFF. The chain combines TRBV5-4 with TRBJ2-1; 13 bases are a match to TRBD2. Germline loops: CDR1 SGHNT, CDR2 YYREEE (reference sequence). This CDR3 is built from 17 residues. V shed 4 bases, J shed 6 bases, and the junction held 10 bases outside the gene matches.

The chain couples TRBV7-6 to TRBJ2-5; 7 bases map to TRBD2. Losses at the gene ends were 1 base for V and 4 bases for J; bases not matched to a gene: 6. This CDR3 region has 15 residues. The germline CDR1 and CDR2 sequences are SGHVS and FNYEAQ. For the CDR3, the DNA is TGTGCCAGCAGCTTAGTGCCGGGGGAGGGAGAGACCCAGTACTTC. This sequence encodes CASSLVPGEGETQYF.

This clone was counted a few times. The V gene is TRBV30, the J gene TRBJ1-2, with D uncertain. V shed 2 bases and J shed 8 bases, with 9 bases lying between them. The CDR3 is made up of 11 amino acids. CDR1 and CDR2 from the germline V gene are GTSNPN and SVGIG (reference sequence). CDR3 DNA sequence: TGTGCCTGGAGTCACGCCCTCGGCTACACCTTC. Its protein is CAWSHALGYTF.

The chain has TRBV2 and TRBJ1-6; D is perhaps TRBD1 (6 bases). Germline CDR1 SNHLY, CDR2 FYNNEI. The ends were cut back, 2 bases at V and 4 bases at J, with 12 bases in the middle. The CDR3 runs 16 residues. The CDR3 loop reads CASSEITGRYNSPLHF. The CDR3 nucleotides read TGTGCCAGCAGTGAAATAACAGGGAGGTATAATTCACCCCTCCACTTT.

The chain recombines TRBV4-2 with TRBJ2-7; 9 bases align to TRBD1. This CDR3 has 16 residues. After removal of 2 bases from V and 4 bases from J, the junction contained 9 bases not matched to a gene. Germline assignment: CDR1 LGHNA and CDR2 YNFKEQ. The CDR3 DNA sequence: TGTGCCAGCAGCCAAAACTCAGGACAGGGGTTATACGAGCAGTACTTC. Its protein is CASSQNSGQGLYEQYF.

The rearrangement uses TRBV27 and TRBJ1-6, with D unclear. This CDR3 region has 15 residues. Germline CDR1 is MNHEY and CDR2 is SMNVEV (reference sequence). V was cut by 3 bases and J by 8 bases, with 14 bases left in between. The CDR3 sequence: CASSLDGQRDSPLHF. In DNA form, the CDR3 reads TGTGCCAGCAGTTTGGACGGCCAACGGGATTCACCCCTCCACTTT.

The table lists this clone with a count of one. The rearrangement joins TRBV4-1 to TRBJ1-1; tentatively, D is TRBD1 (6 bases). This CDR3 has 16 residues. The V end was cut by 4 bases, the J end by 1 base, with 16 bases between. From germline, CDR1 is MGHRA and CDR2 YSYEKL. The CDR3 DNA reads TGCGCCAGCAGCCCGCAGGGGAATGTGGGGAACACTGAAGCTTTCTTT. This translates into CASSPQGNVGNTEAFF.

In nucleotides, the CDR3 is TGTGCCACCAGCACCCTCGGCTCCGGACAGCCCTACGAGCAGTACTTC. Translation gives CATSTLGSGQPYEQYF. This chain connects TRBV15 to TRBJ2-7, with D perhaps TRBD1 (6 bases). Germline CDR1 and CDR2: LNHNV and YYDKDF (reference sequence). The CDR3 spans 16 residues. The V and J ends lost 4 bases and 2 bases respectively, with 18 bases between them.

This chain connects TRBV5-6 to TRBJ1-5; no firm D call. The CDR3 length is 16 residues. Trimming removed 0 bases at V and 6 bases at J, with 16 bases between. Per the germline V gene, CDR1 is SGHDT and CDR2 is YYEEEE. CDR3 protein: CASSLGGGDTLQPQHF. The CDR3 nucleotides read TGTGCCAGCAGCTTGGGGGGAGGAGACACTCTTCAGCCCCAGCATTTT. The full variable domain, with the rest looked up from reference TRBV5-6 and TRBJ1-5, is DAGVTQSPTHLIKTRGQQVTLRCSPKSGHDTVSWYQQALGQGPQFIFQYYEEEERQRGNFPDRFSGHQFPNYSSELNVNALLLGDSALYLCASSLGGGDTLQPQHFGDGTRLSIL.

The CDR3 region has the DNA TGTGCCAGTAGTATGTCGGTCGAAGCTTTCTTT. Its protein is CASSMSVEAFF. The chain is built from TRBV19 and TRBJ1-1; D remains unclear. The CDR3 loop spans 11 amino acids. Germline values: CDR1 LNHDA, CDR2 SQIVND (reference sequence). V was shortened by 3 bases and J by 8 bases, with 7 bases between the two germline ends.

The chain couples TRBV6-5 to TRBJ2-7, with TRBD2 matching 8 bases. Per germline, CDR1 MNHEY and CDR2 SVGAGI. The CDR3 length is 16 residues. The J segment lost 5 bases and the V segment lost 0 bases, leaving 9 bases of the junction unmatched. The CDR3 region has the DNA TGTGCCAGCAGTTACTCCGAGGTAGCGGGATTTAACGAGCAGTACTTC. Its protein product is CASSYSEVAGFNEQYF.

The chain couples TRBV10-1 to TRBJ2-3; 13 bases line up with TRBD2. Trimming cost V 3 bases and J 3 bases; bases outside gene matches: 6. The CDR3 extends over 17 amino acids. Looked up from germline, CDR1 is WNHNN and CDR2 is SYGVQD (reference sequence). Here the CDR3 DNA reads TGCGCCAGCAGTGACCCACTAGCGGGAGGGCCTACAGATACGCAGTATTTT. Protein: CASSDPLAGGPTDTQYF.

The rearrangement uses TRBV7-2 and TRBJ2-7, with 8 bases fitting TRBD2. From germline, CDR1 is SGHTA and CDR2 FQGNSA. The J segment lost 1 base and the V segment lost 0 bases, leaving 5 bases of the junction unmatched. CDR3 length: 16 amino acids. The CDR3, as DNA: TGTGCCAGCAGCTTAGCGTGGGGACTAGAGTCCTACGAGCAGTACTTC. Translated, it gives CASSLAWGLESYEQYF. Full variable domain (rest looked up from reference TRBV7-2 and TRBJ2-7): GAGVSQSPSNKVTEKGKDVELRCDPISGHTALYWYRQSLGQGLEFLIYFQGNSAPDKSGLPSDRFSAERTGGSVSTLTIQRTQQEDSAVYLCASSLAWGLESYEQYFGPGTRLTVT.

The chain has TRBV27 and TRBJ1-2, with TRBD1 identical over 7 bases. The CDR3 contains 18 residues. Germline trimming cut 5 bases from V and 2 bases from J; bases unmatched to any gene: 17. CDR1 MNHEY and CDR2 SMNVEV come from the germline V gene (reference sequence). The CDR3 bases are TGTGCCAGCAGTCCATATTCCCCCACAGGGGCGATAAACTATGGCTACACCTTC. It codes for CASSPYSPTGAINYGYTF.

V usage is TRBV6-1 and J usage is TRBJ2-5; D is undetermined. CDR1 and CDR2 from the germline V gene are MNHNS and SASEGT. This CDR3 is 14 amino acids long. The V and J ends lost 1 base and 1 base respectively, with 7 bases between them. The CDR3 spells CASSEETVQETQYF. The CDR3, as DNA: TGTGCCAGCAGTGAAGAAACAGTCCAAGAGACCCAGTACTTC.

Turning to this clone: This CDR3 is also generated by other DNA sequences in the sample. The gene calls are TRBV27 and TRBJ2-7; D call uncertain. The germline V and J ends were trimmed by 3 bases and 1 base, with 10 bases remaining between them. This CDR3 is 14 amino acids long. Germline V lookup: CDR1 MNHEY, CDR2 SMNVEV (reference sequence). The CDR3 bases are TGTGCCAGCAGTTTTGTAGGCAGTTCCTACGAGCAGTACTTC. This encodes CASSFVGSSYEQYF.

This chain's CDR3 is CASSLLTADEKLFF. DNA of the CDR3: TGTGCCAGCAGCCTCTTAACGGCGGATGAAAAACTGTTTTTT. V and J are TRBV11-2 and TRBJ1-4; unclear D gene. Trimming cost V 5 bases and J 6 bases, with 13 bases left between them. The CDR3 runs to 14 residues. Germline loops: CDR1 SGHAT, CDR2 FQNNGV.

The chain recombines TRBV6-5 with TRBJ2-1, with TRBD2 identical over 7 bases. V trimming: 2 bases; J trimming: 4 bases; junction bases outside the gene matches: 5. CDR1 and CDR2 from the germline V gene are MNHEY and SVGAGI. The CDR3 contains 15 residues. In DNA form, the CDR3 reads TGTGCCAGCAGTTACCTGAGCGGGATATACAATGAGCAGTTCTTC. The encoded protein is CASSYLSGIYNEQFF.

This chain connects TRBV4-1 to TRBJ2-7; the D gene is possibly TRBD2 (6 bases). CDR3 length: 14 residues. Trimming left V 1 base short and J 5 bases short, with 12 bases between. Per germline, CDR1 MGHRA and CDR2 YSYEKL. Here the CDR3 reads CASSQGGGGNEQYF. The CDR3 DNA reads TGCGCCAGCAGCCAAGGGGGCGGAGGGAACGAGCAGTACTTC.

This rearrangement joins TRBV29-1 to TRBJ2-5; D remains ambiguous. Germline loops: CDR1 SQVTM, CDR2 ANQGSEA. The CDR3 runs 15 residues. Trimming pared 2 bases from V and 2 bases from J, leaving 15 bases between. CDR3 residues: CSVELWRNLQETQYF. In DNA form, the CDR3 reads TGCAGCGTTGAACTCTGGCGAAATTTGCAAGAGACCCAGTACTTC. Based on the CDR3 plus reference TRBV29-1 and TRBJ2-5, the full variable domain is SAVISQKPSRDICQRGTSLTIQCQVDSQVTMMFWYRQQPGQSLTLIATANQGSEATYESGFVIDKFPISRPNLTFSTLTVSNMSPEDSSIYLCSVELWRNLQETQYFGPGTRLLVL.

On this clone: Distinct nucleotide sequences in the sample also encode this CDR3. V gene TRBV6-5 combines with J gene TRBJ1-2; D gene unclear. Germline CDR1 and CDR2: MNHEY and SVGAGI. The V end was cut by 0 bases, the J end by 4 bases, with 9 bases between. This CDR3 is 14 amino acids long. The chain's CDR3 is CASSYSEGSYGYTF. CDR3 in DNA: TGTGCCAGCAGTTACTCGGAAGGGAGCTATGGCTACACCTTC.